One sample yielded the 6 T cell receptor beta chains listed below, sequenced in a study of identical twins' blood T cells. From the 5' RACE reads, TCRdb called clonotypes with MiXCR, one entry per CDR3 protein. The table records 350,000 to 400,000 distinct CDR3 sequences, around 30% of them present only once. The sequencing sample was made of PBMCs. The receptor source for this set is a woman aged 18 to 55 in good health.

V usage is TRBV7-6 and J usage is TRBJ2-3; 7 nucleotides agree with TRBD2. Trimming at V came to 5 bases and at J to 1 base, leaving 6 bases not matched to a gene. Germline V CDR1 and CDR2: SGHVS, FNYEAQ. CDR3 length: 15 amino acids. In DNA, the CDR3 is TGTGCCAGCAGCCCCCTAGCGGCCCGCACAGATACGCAGTATTTT. Encoded protein: CASSPLAARTDTQYF.

This clonotype was counted a few times. The chain recombines TRBV6-2 or TRBV6-3 with TRBJ2-1, with TRBD1 identical over 7 bases. The trim removed 11 bases at V and 8 bases at J, leaving 9 bases unmatched. Germline-derived CDR1 and CDR2 are MNHEY and SVGEGT. The CDR3 has 12 amino acids. The CDR3 DNA follows: TGTGCCGCCTCCGGACAGGCAGATGAGCAGTTCTTC. Amino acids: CAASGQADEQFF.

V gene TRBV7-2 combines with J gene TRBJ2-1; 10 bases are a match to TRBD2. The CDR3 contains 15 residues. Germline V lookup: CDR1 SGHTA, CDR2 FQGNSA. V shed 8 bases, J shed 3 bases, and the junction held 7 bases outside the gene matches. The CDR3 DNA sequence: TGTGCCAGCGGGCTAGCGGGAGTCGTCTACAATGAGCAGTTCTTC. It codes for CASGLAGVVYNEQFF. The full variable domain, its missing parts supplied by reference TRBV7-2 and TRBJ2-1, is GAGVSQSPSNKVTEKGKDVELRCDPISGHTALYWYRQSLGQGLEFLIYFQGNSAPDKSGLPSDRFSAERTGGSVSTLTIQRTQQEDSAVYLCASGLAGVVYNEQFFGPGTRLTVL.

The chain uses TRBV9 and TRBJ1-1; D ambiguous. Germline lookup yields CDR1 SGDLS and CDR2 YYNGEE. The CDR3 is 14 residues long. With 4 bases removed from V and 1 base from J, the gap between germline ends came to 11 bases. The CDR3 DNA follows: TGTGCCAGCAGCCCTCGACCCGCGAACACTGAAGCTTTCTTT. Amino acid sequence: CASSPRPANTEAFF.

This rearrangement joins TRBV25-1 to TRBJ2-2; D ambiguous. The CDR3 consists of 13 residues. The germline V gene has CDR1 MGHDK and CDR2 SYGVNS. Trimming removed 5 bases from V and 3 bases from J, with 7 bases in between. The CDR3 region is CASSPKYTGELFF. As DNA, the CDR3 is TGTGCCAGCAGTCCTAAGTACACCGGGGAGCTGTTTTTT.

The V and J genes are TRBV20-1 and TRBJ2-1; maybe TRBD2 (6 bases). The V gene's germline CDR1 is DFQATT and CDR2 SNEGSKA (reference sequence). V lost 3 bases to trimming and J lost 2 bases, with 35 bases between them. The CDR3 loop spans 22 amino acids. CDR3 sequence: CSARFSDYMPRYNRAPYNEQFF. CDR3 DNA sequence: TGCAGTGCTAGGTTTTCGGACTACATGCCCCGCTACAATAGGGCCCCCTACAATGAGCAGTTCTTC.